The source of this T cell receptor (beta chain) is a study of EBV T-cell therapy then PD-1 blockade in nasopharyngeal carcinoma. Of note for this clone: What it binds is unknown.

Clones were sequenced by immunoSEQ multiplex PCR, and TCRdb holds only the in-frame ones, with some missing. This table holds 20,000 to 25,000 clones, about 79% found once. The sample's treatment: AdE1-LMPpoly-expanded autologous EBV-specific T-cell therapy followed by anti-PD-1 nivolumab. Germline-derived CDR1 and CDR2 are SGDLS and YYNGEE. The CDR3 has 13 amino acids. V was pared by 0 bases and J by 7 bases, with 11 bases between. This specimen consisted of CD8+ T cells from blood, obtained at day -245 from a patient whose treatment included autologous EBV-specific T cells and nivolumab. The J gene is TRBJ2-7, the V gene TRBV9; D remains ambiguous. This clonotype was sampled from a man aged 40-55 years with nasopharyngeal carcinoma. The chain's CDR3 is CASSVAATREQYF. The DNA of the CDR3 is TGTGCCAGCAGCGTAGCTGCAACCCGGGAGCAGTACTTC.